The sequence of this T cell receptor (beta chain) was determined in a study of blood T cell repertoires in COVID-19 (TCRdb year 2020). Looking at the study overall: The collaborator samples originated in the United States, Italy and Spain and spanned the acute and convalescent phases of COVID-19. A de-identified subject ID, COVID-19 status, age in years and sex were almost always included in the sample metadata. The repertoires were released in a freely available public database meant as a resource for research on the immune response to SARS-CoV-2. Samples came from the ongoing ImmuneRACE study (first 160 participants) plus 1,254 subjects from 6 global collaborators. The material from the prospective study consisted of cDNA or gDNA derived from T cells, B-cell-depleted T cells, or PBMCs. Where HLA class I and class II types were available, the types were taken from metadata supplied by the sample provider, not from assay-based typing. The dataset comprised deeply sampled blood TCRbeta repertoires from subjects exposed to, actively infected with, or recovered from COVID-19. The investigation overall reported the following: The quantity of clinical and demographic metadata differed by source and by participant and was supplied without curation.

TCRbeta CDR3 regions were amplified from genomic DNA using the immunoSEQ Assay, a bias-controlled multiplex PCR. In the source study's methods: Nucleated cell counts per sample were estimated from amplification of reference gene primers within the assay. To quantify the absolute abundance of each unique TCRbeta CDR3 rearrangement, sequence reads were collapsed and filtered. For each sample, productive Simpson clonality was calculated by taking the square root of Simpson's diversity index across productive rearrangements. This immuneACCESS table, as held by TCRdb, lists in-frame sequences with V and J called but not all clones. Of the missing ones, under half trace to an unresolved V gene in checked studies; the others have no known cause. Clonal size and the V and J genes are those of that table, whereas D and trimming came from the DNA. Recorded for this sample are under 250,000 clones; 80% of them occurred a single time. The top ten clones comprise around 6% of the sample.

Whole blood was collected in K2EDTA tubes by collaborating institutions according to the institutions' own protocols. For TCRbeta analysis, collaborators shipped samples as frozen whole blood, isolated PBMCs, or DNA extracted from either of those sample types. In the case of this clone: The target of this receptor is not known. It has no much larger one-base neighbor in the sample; base qualities were not kept.

Source material: peripheral blood. This clonotype was sampled from a woman in her sixties or seventies with acute or convalescent COVID-19.

The CDR3 protein sequence reads: CSAGDFDQPQHF. The sequenced DNA: TGCAGCGCCGGGGACTTCGATCAGCCCCAGCATTTT. The rearrangement combines TRBV29-1 with TRBJ1-5, with TRBD1 perhaps the D gene, on 5 matching bases. The cysteine opens and the phenylalanine closes a CDR3 of 12 amino acids. Left in the record is the CDR3 DNA by itself, 36 bases read in frame from the first base. The germline V gene gives CDR1 as SQVTM and CDR2 as ANQGSEA. The V end loses 7 bases and the J end loses 5 bases, and a stretch of 12 bases separates them.